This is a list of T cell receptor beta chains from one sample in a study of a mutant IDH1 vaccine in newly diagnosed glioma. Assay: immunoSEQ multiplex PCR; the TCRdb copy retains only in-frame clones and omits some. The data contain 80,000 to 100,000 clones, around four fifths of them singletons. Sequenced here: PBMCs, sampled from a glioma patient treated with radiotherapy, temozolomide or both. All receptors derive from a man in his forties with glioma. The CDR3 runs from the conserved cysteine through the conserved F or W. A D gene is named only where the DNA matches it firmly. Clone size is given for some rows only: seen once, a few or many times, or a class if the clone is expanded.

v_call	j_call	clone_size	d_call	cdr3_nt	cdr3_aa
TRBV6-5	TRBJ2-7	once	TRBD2	TGTGCCAGCAGTTCCGGACTAGCGGCCTCCTACGAGCAGTACTTC	CASSSGLAASYEQYF
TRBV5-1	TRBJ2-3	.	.	TGCGCCAGCGTCGACAGCACAGATACGCAGTATTTT	CASVDSTDTQYF
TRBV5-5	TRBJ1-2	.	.	TGTGCCAGCAGCCTGGACCCAGGGTTGGCCTATGGCTACACCTTC	CASSLDPGLAYGYTF
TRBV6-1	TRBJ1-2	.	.	TGTGCCAGCAGGGTCAAGGGGGGCTACACCTTC	CASRVKGGYTF
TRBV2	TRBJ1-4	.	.	TGTGCCAGCAGGGACGCCACAGGGAGGGGCGAAAAACTGTTTTTT	CASRDATGRGEKLFF
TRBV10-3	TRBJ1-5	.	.	TGTGCCATCAGTCCGGACAGTAGCAATCAGCCCCAGCATTTT	CAISPDSSNQPQHF
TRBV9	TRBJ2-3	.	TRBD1	TGTGCCAGCAGACCGGGACAGAACACAGATACGCAGTATTTT	CASRPGQNTDTQYF
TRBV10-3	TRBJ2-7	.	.	TGTGCCAGCAACCCGGACCCTCACGGGGTGTACGAGCAGTACTTC	CASNPDPHGVYEQYF
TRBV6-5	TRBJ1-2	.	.	TGTGCCAGCAGGAACCCCCAGGGGCCTCGTGGCTACACCTTC	CASRNPQGPRGYTF
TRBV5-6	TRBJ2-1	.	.	TGTGCCAGCAGCCCATACAACTACAATGAGCAGTTCTTC	CASSPYNYNEQFF